The 14 T cell receptor beta chains in this list originate from one sample, sequenced in a study of CD8 T cells in ankylosing spondylitis. General study results and limits: A TCR beta motif of 7 to 9 highly homologous variants seemed to mark ankylosing spondylitis blood.

Their recognized antigens are unknown. TCRdb re-called the 5' RACE reads with MiXCR, one entry per CDR3 protein. The data contain roughly 450,000 distinct CDR3 sequences, roughly a quarter of them seen just once; the ten biggest clones take up over 0.8%. Sequencing was carried out using blood, either unsorted or a sorted T cell fraction (not recorded which). These receptors were collected from a male donor with ankylosing spondylitis.

There are many counts of this clonotype. CDR3 region: CASSLLGGSYNEQFF. For the CDR3, the DNA is TGCGCCAGCAGCTTGTTGGGAGGTTCCTACAATGAGCAGTTCTTC. The chain uses TRBV5-1 and TRBJ2-1, with a possible D match to TRBD2 (6 bases). The length of the CDR3 is 15 residues. Trimming stripped 1 base from V and 1 base from J, with 9 bases between. Germline lookup yields CDR1 SGHRS and CDR2 YFSETQ.

V gene TRBV9 combines with J gene TRBJ1-3; D not certain. Looked up from germline, CDR1 is SGDLS and CDR2 is YYNGEE. The CDR3 runs to 13 residues. Trimming stripped 0 bases from V and 4 bases from J, with 5 bases between. The CDR3 nucleotides read TGTGCCAGCAGCGTAGCAAGGGGAAACACCATATATTTT. Its protein is CASSVARGNTIYF.

This clonotype was seen more than once but under ten times. The chain uses TRBV20-1 and TRBJ1-6; no firm D call. Per germline, CDR1 DFQATT and CDR2 SNEGSKA (reference sequence). This CDR3 is built from 15 residues. V was clipped by 1 base and J by 5 bases, with 12 bases between them. CDR3 sequence reads: CSARGAAAHNSPLHF. CDR3 DNA sequence: TGCAGTGCTAGAGGTGCAGCCGCCCATAATTCACCCCTCCACTTT.

This clonotype was detected only a few times. The genes are TRBV5-6 and TRBJ2-2; unclear D gene. The CDR3 is 12 amino acids. Per germline, CDR1 SGHDT and CDR2 YYEEEE. The germline V and J ends were trimmed by 2 bases and 9 bases, with 8 bases remaining between them. CDR3 residues: CASSFDPRELFF. CDR3 bases: TGTGCCAGCAGCTTCGACCCCCGGGAGCTGTTTTTT. Looking up the rest from reference TRBV5-6 and TRBJ2-2 gives the full variable domain: DAGVTQSPTHLIKTRGQQVTLRCSPKSGHDTVSWYQQALGQGPQFIFQYYEEEERQRGNFPDRFSGHQFPNYSSELNVNALLLGDSALYLCASSFDPRELFFGEGSRLTVL.

This clonotype was observed a few times. The CDR3 DNA follows: TGTGCCAGCTCCGGTGGGGGGGTCCAAGAGACCCAGTACTTC. It specifies CASSGGGVQETQYF. The rearrangement links TRBV7-2 to TRBJ2-5; TRBD2 aligns across 7 bases. The germline V gene encodes CDR1 SGHTA and CDR2 FQGNSA. The CDR3 spans 14 residues. V shed 8 bases and J 1 base; nucleotides not matched to a gene: 7. Full variable domain (rest looked up from reference TRBV7-2 and TRBJ2-5): GAGVSQSPSNKVTEKGKDVELRCDPISGHTALYWYRQSLGQGLEFLIYFQGNSAPDKSGLPSDRFSAERTGGSVSTLTIQRTQQEDSAVYLCASSGGGVQETQYFGPGTRLLVL.

This clonotype was observed a single time. The V call is TRBV7-8, the J call TRBJ2-2; a weak D match, TRBD1 (5 bases). The CDR3 extends over 15 amino acids. The V end was cut by 6 bases, the J end by 3 bases, with 14 bases between. Germline V gene sequence: CDR1 SGHVS, CDR2 FQNEAQ. The CDR3 bases are TGTGCCAGCAGTTCCAGGGTGGCATACACCGGGGAGCTGTTTTTT. It translates to CASSSRVAYTGELFF.

This clonotype was counted many times. The J gene is TRBJ2-1, the V gene TRBV20-1; no clear D. Germline V gives CDR1 DFQATT, CDR2 SNEGSKA (reference sequence). This CDR3 is built from 11 residues. The V and J ends lost 0 bases and 11 bases respectively, with 8 bases between them. The CDR3 DNA follows: TGCAGTGCTAGAGATCAAGGGAAGCAGTTCTTC. As protein: CSARDQGKQFF.

This clonotype was observed a handful of times. This chain links TRBV7-2 with TRBJ2-3; no definite D call. In germline, CDR1 is SGHTA, CDR2 FQGNSA. The CDR3 length is 16 residues. V lost 10 bases and J 3 bases, leaving 23 bases between the germline ends. CDR3 amino acids: CAITAKGGIGTDTQYF. For the CDR3, the DNA is TGTGCCATCACCGCTAAAGGTGGAATTGGGACAGATACGCAGTATTTT.

The chain employs TRBV7-9 and TRBJ2-1; 7 nucleotides line up with TRBD2. The ends lost 8 bases at V and 8 bases at J; junction bases unmatched: 15. This CDR3 is built from 15 residues. In germline, CDR1 is SEHNR, CDR2 FQNEAQ (reference sequence). CDR3 sequence (DNA): TGTGCCAGCGGGCGAACCCTTGGCGGGAGTTATGAGCAGTTCTTC. Translation: CASGRTLGGSYEQFF.

This clonotype was seen a handful of times. V is TRBV20-1 and J is TRBJ2-5; TRBD2 matches at 9 bases. The V gene end was trimmed by 4 bases and the J gene end by 9 bases; junction bases not matched to a gene: 15. The CDR3 extends over 15 amino acids. Germline assignment: CDR1 DFQATT and CDR2 SNEGSKA (reference sequence). CDR3 nucleotide sequence: TGCAGTGCTAAACCCAGCGGGAGGCCCAGCACGGCCCAGTACTTC. Translating it yields CSAKPSGRPSTAQYF.

The CDR3 DNA reads as TGTGCCAGCAGCTTGGAATCTTCGTGGACGGCGGGCTACACCTTC. It yields the protein CASSLESSWTAGYTF. The rearrangement links TRBV5-8 to TRBJ1-2; D is uncertain. V was clipped by 0 bases and J by 8 bases, with 17 bases between them. Per germline, CDR1 SGHTS and CDR2 YDEGEE. The CDR3 runs to 15 residues.

The gene calls are TRBV12-3 or TRBV12-4 and TRBJ2-5, with a weak D call TRBD1 (5 bases). The CDR3 contains 14 residues. Trimming cost V 8 bases and J 1 base, with 14 bases left between them. CDR3 in DNA: TGTGCCAGCGCGACTCAAAGGGGCCAAGAGACCCAGTACTTC. It translates to CASATQRGQETQYF.

This clonotype was observed a handful of times. This chain connects TRBV29-1 to TRBJ2-7; 15 bases agree with TRBD2. The CDR3 is made up of 14 amino acids. Germline assignment: CDR1 SQVTM and CDR2 ANQGSEA. V gave up 6 bases and J gave up 6 bases; unmatched junction bases: 6. CDR3 sequence: CSVSGLAGGREQYF. Here the CDR3 DNA reads TGCAGCGTCAGCGGACTAGCGGGAGGGCGCGAGCAGTACTTC.

The chain joins TRBV5-1 to TRBJ1-1, with D perhaps matching TRBD1 (6 bases). Germline values: CDR1 SGHRS, CDR2 YFSETQ. The CDR3 contains 16 residues. V was trimmed by 6 bases and J by 0 bases, leaving 18 bases between them. The CDR3 reads CASNHVFGTLNTEAFF. The DNA for the CDR3 is TGCGCCAGCAACCATGTTTTTGGGACATTGAACACTGAAGCTTTCTTT.